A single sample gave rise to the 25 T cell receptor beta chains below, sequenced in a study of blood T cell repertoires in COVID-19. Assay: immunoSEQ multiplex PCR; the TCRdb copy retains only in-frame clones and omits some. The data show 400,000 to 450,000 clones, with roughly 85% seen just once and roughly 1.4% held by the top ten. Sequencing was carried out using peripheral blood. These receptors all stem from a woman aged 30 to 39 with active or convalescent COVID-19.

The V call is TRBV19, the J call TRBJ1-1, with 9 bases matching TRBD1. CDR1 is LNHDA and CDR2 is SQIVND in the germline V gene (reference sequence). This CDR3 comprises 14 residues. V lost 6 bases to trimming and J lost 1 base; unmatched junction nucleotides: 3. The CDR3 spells CASSIQGANTEAFF. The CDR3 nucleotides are TGTGCCAGTAGCATACAGGGGGCGAACACTGAAGCTTTCTTT.

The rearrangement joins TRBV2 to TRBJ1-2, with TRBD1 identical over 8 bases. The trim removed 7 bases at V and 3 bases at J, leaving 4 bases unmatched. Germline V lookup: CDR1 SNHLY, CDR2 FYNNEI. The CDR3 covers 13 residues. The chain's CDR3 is CASTGQGDYGYTF. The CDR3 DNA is TGTGCCAGCACTGGACAGGGCGACTATGGCTACACCTTC. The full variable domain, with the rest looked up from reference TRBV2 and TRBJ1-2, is EPEVTQTPSHQVTQMGQEVILRCVPISNHLYFYWYRQILGQKVEFLVSFYNNEISEKSEIFDDQFSVERPDGSNFTLKIRSTKLEDSAMYFCASTGQGDYGYTFGSGTRLTVV.

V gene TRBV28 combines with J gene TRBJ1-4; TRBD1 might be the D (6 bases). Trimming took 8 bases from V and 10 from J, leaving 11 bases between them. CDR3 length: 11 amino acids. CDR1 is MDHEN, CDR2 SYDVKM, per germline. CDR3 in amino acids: CASGVRGKLFF. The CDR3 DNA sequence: TGTGCCAGCGGGGTCAGGGGAAAACTGTTTTTT.

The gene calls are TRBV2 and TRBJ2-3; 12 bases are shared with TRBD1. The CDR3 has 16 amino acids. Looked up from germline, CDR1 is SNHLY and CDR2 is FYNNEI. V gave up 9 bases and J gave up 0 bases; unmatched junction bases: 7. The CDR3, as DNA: TGTGCCAGTTCCCGGGACAGGGGGCTCAGCACAGATACGCAGTATTTT. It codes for CASSRDRGLSTDTQYF.

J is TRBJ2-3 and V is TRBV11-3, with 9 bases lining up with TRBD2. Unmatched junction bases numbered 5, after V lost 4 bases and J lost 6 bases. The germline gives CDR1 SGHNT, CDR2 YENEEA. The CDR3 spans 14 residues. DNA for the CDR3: TGTGCCAGCAGCTCGCGGGAGGGGGCGGATACGCAGTATTTT. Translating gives CASSSREGADTQYF.

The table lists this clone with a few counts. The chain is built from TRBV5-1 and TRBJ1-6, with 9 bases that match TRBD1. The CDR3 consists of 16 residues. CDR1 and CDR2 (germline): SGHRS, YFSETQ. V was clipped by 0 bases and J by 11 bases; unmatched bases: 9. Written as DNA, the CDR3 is TGCGCCAGCAGCTTGGAAGAACAGGGGGCTGGTCCACCCCTCCACTTT. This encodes CASSLEEQGAGPPLHF.

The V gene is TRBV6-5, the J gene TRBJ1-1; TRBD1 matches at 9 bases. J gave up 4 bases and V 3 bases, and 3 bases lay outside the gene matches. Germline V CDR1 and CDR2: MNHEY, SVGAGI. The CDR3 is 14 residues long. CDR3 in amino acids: CASSYATGGTEAFF. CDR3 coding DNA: TGTGCCAGCAGTTATGCGACAGGGGGCACTGAAGCTTTCTTT.

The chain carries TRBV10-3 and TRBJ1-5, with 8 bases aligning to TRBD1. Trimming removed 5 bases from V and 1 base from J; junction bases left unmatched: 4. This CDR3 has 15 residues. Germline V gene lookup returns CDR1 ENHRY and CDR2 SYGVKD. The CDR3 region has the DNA TGTGCCATCAGTTCGGACAGGGTCAGCAATCAGCCCCAGCATTTT. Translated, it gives CAISSDRVSNQPQHF.

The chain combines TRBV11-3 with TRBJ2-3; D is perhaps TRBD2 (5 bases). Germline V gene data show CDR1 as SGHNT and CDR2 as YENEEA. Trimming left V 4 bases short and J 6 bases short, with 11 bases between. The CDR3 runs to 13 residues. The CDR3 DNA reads TGTGCCAGCAGCTCGGCTAGGAGGGATACGCAGTATTTT. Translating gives CASSSARRDTQYF.

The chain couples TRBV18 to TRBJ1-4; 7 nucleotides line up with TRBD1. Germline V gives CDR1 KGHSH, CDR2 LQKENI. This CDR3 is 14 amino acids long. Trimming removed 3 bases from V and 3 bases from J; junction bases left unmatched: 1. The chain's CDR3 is CASSPGQSNEKLFF. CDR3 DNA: TGTGCCAGCTCACCGGGACAGTCTAATGAAAAACTGTTTTTT.

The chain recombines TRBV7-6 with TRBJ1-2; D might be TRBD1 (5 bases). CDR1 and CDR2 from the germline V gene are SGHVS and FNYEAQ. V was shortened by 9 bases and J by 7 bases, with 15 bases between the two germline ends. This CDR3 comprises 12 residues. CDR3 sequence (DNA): TGTGCCAGTTCACAGGTCGGGGGTGGCTACACCTTC. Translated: CASSQVGGGYTF.

CDR3 in DNA: TGTGCCAGTAGTATAGAAATACTAGCGGCTTCCTACAATGAGCAGTTCTTC. Translation gives CASSIEILAASYNEQFF. The chain combines TRBV19 with TRBJ2-1, with TRBD2 matching over 8 bases. J gave up 1 base and V 0 bases, and 5 bases lay outside the gene matches. CDR1 LNHDA and CDR2 SQIVND come from the germline V gene (reference sequence). The CDR3 runs 17 residues.

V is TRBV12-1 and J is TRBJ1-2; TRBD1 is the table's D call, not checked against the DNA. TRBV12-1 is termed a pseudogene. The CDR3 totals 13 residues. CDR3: CASSWTGVYGYTF. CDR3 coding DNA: TGTGCCAGCAGCTGGACAGGGGTCTATGGCTACACCTTC.

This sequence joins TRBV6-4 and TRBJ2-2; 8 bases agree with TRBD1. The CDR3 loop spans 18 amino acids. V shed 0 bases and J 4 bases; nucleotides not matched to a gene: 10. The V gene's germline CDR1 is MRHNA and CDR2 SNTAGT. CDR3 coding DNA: TGTGCCAGCAGTGACTCGTACCAGGGGGCGCGTTTCACCGGGGAGCTGTTTTTT. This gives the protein CASSDSYQGARFTGELFF.

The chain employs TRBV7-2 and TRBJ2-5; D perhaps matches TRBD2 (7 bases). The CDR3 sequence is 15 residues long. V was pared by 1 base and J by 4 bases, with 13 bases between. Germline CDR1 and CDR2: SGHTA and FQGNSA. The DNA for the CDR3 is TGTGCCAGCAGCTTAGTTGGGGGGGCCGGAGAGACCCAGTACTTC. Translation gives CASSLVGGAGETQYF.

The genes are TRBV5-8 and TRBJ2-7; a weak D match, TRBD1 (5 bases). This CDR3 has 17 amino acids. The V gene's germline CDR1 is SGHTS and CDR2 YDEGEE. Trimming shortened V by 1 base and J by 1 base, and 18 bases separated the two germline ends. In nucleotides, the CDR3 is TGTGCCAGCAGCTTGTATATAGTTCTGGGGCCATCCTACGAGCAGTACTTC. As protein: CASSLYIVLGPSYEQYF.

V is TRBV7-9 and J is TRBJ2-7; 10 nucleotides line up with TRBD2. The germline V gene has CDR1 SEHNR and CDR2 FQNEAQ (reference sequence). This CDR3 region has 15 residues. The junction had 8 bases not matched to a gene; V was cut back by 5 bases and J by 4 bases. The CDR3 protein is CASSVEAGGTYEQYF. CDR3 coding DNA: TGTGCCAGCAGCGTAGAAGCGGGAGGGACTTACGAGCAGTACTTC.

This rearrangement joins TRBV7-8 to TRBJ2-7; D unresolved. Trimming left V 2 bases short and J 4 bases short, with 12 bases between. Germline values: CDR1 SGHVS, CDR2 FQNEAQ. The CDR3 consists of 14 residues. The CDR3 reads CASSLIPSSYEQYF. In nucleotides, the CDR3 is TGTGCCAGCAGCTTAATTCCGAGTTCTTACGAGCAGTACTTC.

DNA of the CDR3: TGTGCCAGCAGCTTAAACAGAAATAACTATGGCTACACCTTC. This codes for CASSLNRNNYGYTF. The chain has TRBV7-8 and TRBJ1-2; D unresolved. The CDR3 contains 14 residues. Germline V gives CDR1 SGHVS, CDR2 FQNEAQ. Trimming left V 2 bases short and J 1 base short, with 8 bases between.

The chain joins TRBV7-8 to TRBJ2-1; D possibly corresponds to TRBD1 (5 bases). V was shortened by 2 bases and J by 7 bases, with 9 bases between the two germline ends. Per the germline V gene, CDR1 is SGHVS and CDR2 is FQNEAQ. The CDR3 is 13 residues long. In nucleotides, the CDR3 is TGTGCCAGCAGCTTACGCCCAGGGAATGAGCAGTTCTTC. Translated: CASSLRPGNEQFF.

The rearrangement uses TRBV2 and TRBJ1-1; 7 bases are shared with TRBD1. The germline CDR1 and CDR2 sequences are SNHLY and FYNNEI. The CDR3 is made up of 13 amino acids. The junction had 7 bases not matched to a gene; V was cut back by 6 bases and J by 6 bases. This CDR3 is CASRRQGNPEAFF. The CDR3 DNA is TGTGCCAGCAGGCGACAGGGAAATCCTGAAGCTTTCTTT. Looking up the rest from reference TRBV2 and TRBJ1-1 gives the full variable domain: EPEVTQTPSHQVTQMGQEVILRCVPISNHLYFYWYRQILGQKVEFLVSFYNNEISEKSEIFDDQFSVERPDGSNFTLKIRSTKLEDSAMYFCASRRQGNPEAFFGQGTRLTVV.

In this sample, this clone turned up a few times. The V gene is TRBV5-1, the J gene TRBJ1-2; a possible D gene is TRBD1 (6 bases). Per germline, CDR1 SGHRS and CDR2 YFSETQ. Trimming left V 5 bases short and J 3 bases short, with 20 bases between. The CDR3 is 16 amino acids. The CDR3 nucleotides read TGCGCCAGCAGACAGGGAGGGGGTCGAGGAGACTATGGCTACACCTTC. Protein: CASRQGGGRGDYGYTF.

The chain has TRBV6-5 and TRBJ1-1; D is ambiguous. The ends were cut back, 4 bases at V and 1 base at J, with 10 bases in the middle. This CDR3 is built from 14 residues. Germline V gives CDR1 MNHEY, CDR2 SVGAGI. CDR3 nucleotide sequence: TGTGCCAGCAGTTTCTCGGAGGAGAACACTGAAGCTTTCTTT. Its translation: CASSFSEENTEAFF.

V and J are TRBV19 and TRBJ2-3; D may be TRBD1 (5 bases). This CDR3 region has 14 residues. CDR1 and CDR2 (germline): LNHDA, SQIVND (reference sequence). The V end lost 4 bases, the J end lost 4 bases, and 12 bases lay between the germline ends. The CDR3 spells CASSKGYESDTQYF. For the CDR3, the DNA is TGTGCCAGTAGTAAGGGGTACGAGTCAGATACGCAGTATTTT.

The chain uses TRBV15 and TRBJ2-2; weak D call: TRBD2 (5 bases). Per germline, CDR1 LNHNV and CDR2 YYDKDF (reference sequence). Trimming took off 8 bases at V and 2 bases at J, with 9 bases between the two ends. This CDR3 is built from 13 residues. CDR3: CATGGRNTGELFF. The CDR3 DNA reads TGTGCCACCGGTGGGAGAAACACCGGGGAGCTGTTTTTT.